This T cell receptor (beta chain) was profiled in a study of blood T cell repertoires in COVID-19. Study-wide background: The United States, Italy and Spain supplied acute and convalescent COVID-19 samples. PBMCs, B-cell-depleted T cells, or T cells were the source of the cDNA or gDNA that made up the material.

The CDR3 has 15 amino acids. Germline V gene data show CDR1 as MNHEY and CDR2 as SVGAGI. V lost 2 bases, J lost 1 base, and 11 bases lay in between. Per the original methods: Estimation of nucleated cell counts relied on the amplification of reference gene primers. Assay used: immunoSEQ multiplex PCR; TCRdb lists only in-frame clones, some missing. The V and J calls and clone size come from that table; D and trimming were worked out from the DNA. Among about 230,000 clones listed, roughly 84% were seen once. The sequenced material came from peripheral blood. The sequence was obtained from a woman at least 80 years old with active or convalescent COVID-19. J is TRBJ1-1 and V is TRBV6-5, with D uncertain. The CDR3 bases are TGTGCCAGCAGTTACCCGGGGTTGGGGAACACTGAAGCTTTCTTT. It encodes CASSYPGLGNTEAFF.